This T cell receptor (beta chain) was identified in a study of blood T cell repertoires in COVID-19. Study-level background: Researchers got acute and convalescent COVID-19 samples from the United States, Italy and Spain.

The repertoire was sequenced with immunoSEQ multiplex PCR; TCRdb's copy has only in-frame clones and lacks some. This sample carries under 60,000 clones, 87% of them seen once, and the ten largest clones take around 10%. Germline-derived CDR1 and CDR2 are KGHSH and LQKENI. V was trimmed by 3 bases and J by 5 bases, leaving 11 bases between them. The CDR3 consists of 14 residues. The V and J genes are TRBV18 and TRBJ1-3, with D unresolved. The sequenced sample was peripheral blood. This TCR came from a human donor with acute or convalescent COVID-19. The donor label of this sample is uncertain. In DNA form, the CDR3 reads TGTGCCAGCTCACCCATGTCAGAAAGAAACACCATATATTTT. It codes for CASSPMSERNTIYF.